The source of this T cell receptor (beta chain) is a study of T cells in narcolepsy. The table came from immunoSEQ multiplex PCR; TCRdb's copy has only in-frame clones and leaves some out. The table lists roughly 38,000 clones, over 75% of them singletons, with around 1.6% in the top ten. Germline CDR1 reads MNHEY; CDR2 reads SVGAGI. Germline trimming cut 0 bases from V and 0 bases from J; bases unmatched to any gene: 3. This CDR3 is built from 16 residues. This receptor was taken from a human donor with narcolepsy. Sequencing was done on a sample of CD45RA- memory CD4+ T cells from PBMCs. The chain employs TRBV6-5 and TRBJ2-7; 9 bases fit TRBD2. CDR3 in amino acids: CASSYSRLAASYEQYF. CDR3 coding DNA: TGTGCCAGCAGTTACTCGAGACTAGCGGCCTCCTACGAGCAGTACTTC.